A single sample is the source of the 21 T cell receptor beta chains below, sequenced in a study of long-term antiretroviral therapy in people with HIV. This was the immunoSEQ v3.0 assay at survey level. Libraries were prepared by immunoSEQ multiplex PCR; TCRdb keeps only in-frame clonotypes and omits some of them. Among 25,000 to 35,000 clones listed, approximately 80% were seen once. The source was unsorted PBMCs, collected 0.3 years after starting antiretroviral therapy. Receptor source: a man aged 40-49 years with HIV.

This clone is a singleton in its sample. The rearrangement links TRBV5-1 to TRBJ2-5; D might be TRBD1 (6 bases). CDR3 length: 15 residues. Germline V gene data show CDR1 as SGHRS and CDR2 as YFSETQ. V gave up 0 bases and J gave up 1 base, with 10 bases separating them. The CDR3 DNA reads as TGCGCCAGCAGCTTGGAGAGGACAGCCCAAGAGACCCAGTACTTC. This gives the protein CASSLERTAQETQYF.

The J gene is TRBJ2-1, the V gene TRBV11-1; 11 nucleotides align to TRBD1. J gave up 8 bases and V 4 bases, and 10 bases lay outside the gene matches. The CDR3 length is 16 residues. CDR1 and CDR2 from the germline V gene are SGHAT and FQDESV (reference sequence). CDR3 protein: CASSSLGRTGGDEQFF. The CDR3 coding sequence is TGTGCCAGCAGCTCCCTAGGAAGGACAGGGGGCGATGAGCAGTTCTTC.

The chain joins TRBV10-1 to TRBJ2-7; 8 bases agree with TRBD1. Trimming removed 3 bases from V and 1 base from J; junction bases left unmatched: 17. This CDR3 is 19 amino acids long. From germline, CDR1 is WNHNN and CDR2 SYGVQD (reference sequence). The CDR3: CASSDIGQGRPERSYEQYF. The CDR3 nucleotides read TGCGCCAGCAGTGATATCGGACAGGGACGCCCCGAGAGGTCCTACGAGCAGTACTTC.

V and J are TRBV10-3 and TRBJ2-7; possible D gene TRBD2, 7 bases. The CDR3 is 14 residues long. The germline CDR1 and CDR2 sequences are ENHRY and SYGVKD. Trimming took off 1 base at V and 5 bases at J, with 12 bases between the two ends. CDR3 sequence (DNA): TGTGCCATCAGTGAGTACGGGGGGCTCGACGAGCAGTACTTC. This sequence encodes CAISEYGGLDEQYF.

This clone is a singleton in its sample. CDR3 region: CASSYGTGRYTF. DNA of the CDR3: TGTGCCAGCAGTTACGGGACAGGGAGATACACCTTC. The V call is TRBV6-6, the J call TRBJ1-2, with 9 bases identical to TRBD1. Germline V gene sequence: CDR1 MNHNY, CDR2 SVGAGI (reference sequence). The length of the CDR3 is 12 residues. Trimming took 2 bases from V and 11 from J; bases not matched to a gene: 3.

This chain connects TRBV7-9 to TRBJ2-7; tentatively, D is TRBD1 (6 bases). This CDR3 comprises 14 residues. Germline CDR1 reads SEHNR; CDR2 reads FQNEAQ (reference sequence). V lost 2 bases and J lost 3, with 11 bases in between. The CDR3 DNA is TGTGCCAGCAGCTTAAAGACAGGAAACTACGAGCAGTACTTC. It specifies CASSLKTGNYEQYF.

The chain carries TRBV18 and TRBJ2-1, with TRBD2 identical over 7 bases. With 2 bases clipped from V and 0 bases from J, the junction kept 1 base outside the gene matches. The CDR3 runs 15 residues. Germline V gene lookup returns CDR1 KGHSH and CDR2 LQKENI. The CDR3 DNA is TGTGCCAGCTCACCAAAGCGGGGCTCCTACAATGAGCAGTTCTTC. Encoded protein: CASSPKRGSYNEQFF.

This chain joins TRBV19 and TRBJ2-1; 9 nucleotides align to TRBD1. V gave up 2 bases and J gave up 14 bases; unmatched junction bases: 7. Germline V CDR1 and CDR2: LNHDA, SQIVND (reference sequence). The CDR3 runs 13 residues. The CDR3 nucleotides are TGTGCCAGTAGTATAAATCTCCGGACAGGGGAGTTCTTC. It translates to CASSINLRTGEFF.

This chain uses TRBV14 with TRBJ1-5; D call uncertain. CDR1 is SGHDN, CDR2 FVKESK, per germline. The V end lost 4 bases, the J end lost 4 bases, and 23 bases lay between the germline ends. The CDR3 covers 18 residues. The CDR3 loop is CASSPPVGQPVRNQPQHF. The CDR3 DNA is TGTGCCAGCAGCCCACCCGTCGGGCAGCCCGTGAGGAATCAGCCCCAGCATTTT.

The V and J genes are TRBV5-4 and TRBJ2-3; 15 positions match TRBD2. Germline lookup yields CDR1 SGHNT and CDR2 YYREEE (reference sequence). The CDR3 is 16 residues long. V shed 4 bases, J shed 3 bases, and the junction held 3 bases outside the gene matches. The CDR3 DNA is TGTGCCAGCAGCCCCGGACTAGCGGGGGGGACAGATACGCAGTATTTT. Translated, it gives CASSPGLAGGTDTQYF.

The chain carries TRBV7-2 and TRBJ2-7; D gene unclear. Germline V lookup: CDR1 SGHTA, CDR2 FQGNSA. The CDR3 loop spans 14 amino acids. Deletions cut 3 bases from V and 3 bases from J, with 12 bases between. In DNA form, the CDR3 reads TGTGCCAGCAGCTTGGCGGTATTGGTCTACGAGCAGTACTTC. This translates into CASSLAVLVYEQYF.

The chain has TRBV13 and TRBJ2-2, with 8 bases lining up with TRBD1. Germline loops: CDR1 PRHDT, CDR2 FYEKMQ (reference sequence). This CDR3 contains 15 residues. Losses at the gene ends were 7 bases for V and 3 bases for J; bases not matched to a gene: 7. The CDR3 region is CASNAGGKYTGELFF. The CDR3 DNA is TGTGCCAGCAATGCAGGGGGCAAGTACACCGGGGAGCTGTTTTTT. The full variable domain, with the rest looked up from reference TRBV13 and TRBJ2-2, is AAGVIQSPRHLIKEKRETATLKCYPIPRHDTVYWYQQGPGQDPQFLISFYEKMQSDKGSIPDRFSAQQFSDYHSELNMSSLELGDSALYFCASNAGGKYTGELFFGEGSRLTVL.

This chain joins TRBV4-2 and TRBJ1-6; a weak D match, TRBD1 (6 bases). The germline V gene encodes CDR1 LGHNA and CDR2 YNFKEQ. The V end lost 2 bases, the J end lost 1 base, and 15 bases lay between the germline ends. The CDR3 spans 18 residues. The DNA of the CDR3 is TGTGCCAGCAGCCAATCGGACAGCTTACAATCCTATAATTCACCCCTCCACTTT. Translated, it gives CASSQSDSLQSYNSPLHF.

This clone was seen a few times. The rearrangement links TRBV7-9 to TRBJ1-2; TRBD1 matches at 10 bases. V trimming: 4 bases; J trimming: 6 bases; junction bases outside the gene matches: 2. CDR3 length: 13 residues. Germline CDR1 SEHNR, CDR2 FQNEAQ (reference sequence). The CDR3 sequence: CASSSGTGDGYTF. The CDR3 DNA reads TGTGCCAGCAGCTCCGGGACAGGGGATGGCTACACCTTC. Complete variable domain (other parts from reference TRBV7-9 and TRBJ1-2): DTGVSQNPRHKITKRGQNVTFRCDPISEHNRLYWYRQTLGQGPEFLTYFQNEAQLEKSRLLSDRFSAERPKGSFSTLEIQRTEQGDSAMYLCASSSGTGDGYTFGSGTRLTVV.

Here the CDR3 DNA reads TGTGCCAGCCGGGACAGGGGGTCAACCGGGGAGCTGTTTTTT. It yields the protein CASRDRGSTGELFF. The V call is TRBV11-3, the J call TRBJ2-2; 11 bases fit TRBD1. V shed 8 bases, J shed 5 bases, and the junction held 4 bases outside the gene matches. The germline V gene encodes CDR1 SGHNT and CDR2 YENEEA. This CDR3 has 14 amino acids.

This chain joins TRBV7-9 and TRBJ1-2, with D possibly TRBD1 on 5 matching bases. This CDR3 has 14 residues. Trimming shortened V by 5 bases and J by 4 bases, and 14 bases separated the two germline ends. Per germline, CDR1 SEHNR and CDR2 FQNEAQ (reference sequence). CDR3 bases: TGTGCCAGCAGCCCACCCTCGACAGTCTATGGCTACACCTTC. This sequence encodes CASSPPSTVYGYTF. The full variable domain, completed using reference TRBV7-9 and TRBJ1-2, is DTGVSQNPRHKITKRGQNVTFRCDPISEHNRLYWYRQTLGQGPEFLTYFQNEAQLEKSRLLSDRFSAERPKGSFSTLEIQRTEQGDSAMYLCASSPPSTVYGYTFGSGTRLTVV.

The J gene is TRBJ2-3, the V gene TRBV4-3, with 10 nucleotides matching TRBD2. Germline values: CDR1 LGHNA, CDR2 YSLEER. V shed 1 base, J shed 3 bases, and the junction held 7 bases outside the gene matches. There are 17 residues in the CDR3. The CDR3 DNA is TGCGCCAGCAGCCAAGTCCTAGCGGGAGATGAGACAGATACGCAGTATTTT. Translation: CASSQVLAGDETDTQYF.

The J gene is TRBJ2-7, the V gene TRBV5-1; TRBD1 agrees at 7 bases. J was trimmed by 3 bases and V by 5 bases; bases with no gene match: 8. Germline CDR1 reads SGHRS; CDR2 reads YFSETQ. The CDR3 is 14 residues long. The CDR3 nucleotides are TGCGCCAGCAGGCAGGGGGAGAAGGGCTACGAGCAGTACTTC. Encoded protein: CASRQGEKGYEQYF.

The chain recombines TRBV5-4 with TRBJ2-2; TRBD1 matches 8 bases. The CDR3 consists of 16 residues. J gave up 5 bases and V 4 bases, and 10 bases lay outside the gene matches. CDR1 is SGHNT and CDR2 is YYREEE in the germline V gene (reference sequence). CDR3 region: CASSPGQGMRTGELFF. Here the CDR3 DNA reads TGTGCCAGCAGCCCTGGACAGGGAATGAGGACCGGGGAGCTGTTTTTT.

The chain carries TRBV7-6 and TRBJ2-5; 7 bases line up with TRBD1. There are 12 residues in the CDR3. V trimming: 4 bases; J trimming: 11 bases; junction bases outside the gene matches: 7. Germline V gene sequence: CDR1 SGHVS, CDR2 FNYEAQ. The CDR3 protein is CASSSTGLGQYF. Here the CDR3 DNA reads TGTGCCAGCAGCTCGACAGGGCTGGGACAGTACTTC. The full variable domain, in which reference TRBV7-6 and TRBJ2-5 provide the parts outside the CDR3, is GAGVSQSPRYKVTKRGQDVALRCDPISGHVSLYWYRQALGQGPEFLTYFNYEAQQDKSGLPNDRFSAERPEGSISTLTIQRTEQRDSAMYRCASSSTGLGQYFGPGTRLLVL.

V is TRBV4-3 and J is TRBJ2-7; a weak D match, TRBD1 (5 bases). CDR3 size: 14 residues. Germline V gives CDR1 LGHNA, CDR2 YSLEER. The germline V and J ends were trimmed by 0 bases and 2 bases, with 8 bases remaining between them. The CDR3, as DNA: TGCGCCAGCAGCCAAGATGCAGGGACCTACGAGCAGTACTTC. It translates to CASSQDAGTYEQYF.